This is a list of T cell receptor beta chains from one sample in a study of blood T cell repertoires in COVID-19. Only in-frame clones appear in the TCRdb table, and some are missing; sequencing was by immunoSEQ multiplex PCR. The table shows some 70,000 clones, with 70% to 75% occurring only once. The sample taken for sequencing was peripheral blood. Receptors originate from a man in his fifties or sixties with acute or convalescent COVID-19. CDR3s include the opening cysteine and the closing phenylalanine or tryptophan. The D gene is left open where the match is weak. Clone size is stated in some rows and not others, as once, few, many or a class when expanded.

D gene | clone size | J gene | V gene | CDR3 DNA | CDR3 protein
NA | once | TRBJ2-4 | TRBV3-1/TRBV3-2 | TGTGCCAGCAGCCAAGGTTACGGTCCAAACATTCAGTACTTC | CASSQGYGPNIQYF
TRBD1 | NA | TRBJ2-7 | TRBV5-1 | TGCGCCAGCAGCTTGGTACAGGGGTTGGGCGAGCAGTACTTC | CASSLVQGLGEQYF
NA | NA | TRBJ2-3 | TRBV27 | TGTGCCAGCAGTTCCCTCGTGTCAGATACGCAGTATTTT | CASSSLVSDTQYF
TRBD2 | few | TRBJ2-3 | TRBV11-2 | TGTGCCAGCAGCTTAGAGGGACTAGCGTGGGATACGCAGTATTTT | CASSLEGLAWDTQYF
TRBD2 | NA | TRBJ2-2 | TRBV28 | TGTGCCAGCAGTTTAAGTCTAGCGGGAGGTTCCGGGGAGCTGTTTTTT | CASSLSLAGGSGELFF
NA | NA | TRBJ2-5 | TRBV24-1 | TGTGCCACCGCGGGGCTCGGCGGGACCCAGTACTTC | CATAGLGGTQYF
NA | NA | TRBJ2-1 | TRBV12-5 | TGTGCTAGTGGCTTGGACTTTTACAATGAGCAGTTCTTC | CASGLDFYNEQFF
TRBD1 | NA | TRBJ1-2 | TRBV7-3 | TGTGCCAGCAGCTTAGGACAGGGGGATGGCTACACCTTC | CASSLGQGDGYTF
TRBD2 | NA | TRBJ2-1 | TRBV5-1 | TGCGCCAGCATCTCTGGGGGGGATGAGCAGTTCTTC | CASISGGDEQFF
NA | NA | TRBJ1-2 | TRBV5-1 | TGCGCCAGCAGCTTGGTCGCGGGGGTGGACTATGGCTACACCTTC | CASSLVAGVDYGYTF
TRBD2 | many | TRBJ2-7 | TRBV5-1 | TGCGCCAGCAGCTTGAAGCTAGCGGACTCCTACGAGCAGTACTTC | CASSLKLADSYEQYF
NA | many | TRBJ1-3 | TRBV4-1 | TGCGCCAGCAGCACCCGCCGACGGGGGGCGGATGGAAACACCATATATTTT | CASSTRRRGADGNTIYF
NA | NA | TRBJ2-5 | TRBV30 | TGTGCCTGGAGAACCGGTGAGACCCAGTACTTC | CAWRTGETQYF
TRBD2 | NA | TRBJ2-3 | TRBV5-1 | TGCGCCAGCAGCTTCGGCGGGGGGCCTAGCACAGATACGCAGTATTTT | CASSFGGGPSTDTQYF
NA | few | TRBJ2-3 | TRBV7-3 | TGTGCCAGCAGCCCCACAGGGGATACGCAGTATTTT | CASSPTGDTQYF
TRBD1 | few | TRBJ1-4 | TRBV19 | TGTGCCAGGATAAACAGGGGCCGGTGTACAACTAATGAAAAACTGTTTTTT | CARINRGRCTTNEKLFF
NA | NA | TRBJ2-1 | TRBV10-1 | TGCGCCAGCAGTTTAGGGGTCGGTGAGCAGTTCTTC | CASSLGVGEQFF
TRBD1 | NA | TRBJ2-2 | TRBV5-6 | TGTGCCAGCAGCTTCGGACAGGGGGCAATAGGAGGGGAGCTGTTTTTT | CASSFGQGAIGGELFF
NA | NA | TRBJ2-5 | TRBV18 | TGTGCCAGCTCACCACCTAGCAGAGGAGAAGAGACCCAGTACTTC | CASSPPSRGEETQYF
NA | NA | TRBJ2-3 | TRBV7-9 | TGTGCCAGCAGCTTAGATAGGAGGAGTGATGTTCCAGATACGCAGTATTTT | CASSLDRRSDVPDTQYF
TRBD2 | NA | TRBJ2-7 | TRBV5-6 | TGTGCCAGCAGCTTGAGGTTGGGGGGGTCCTACGAGCAGTACTTC | CASSLRLGGSYEQYF
NA | NA | TRBJ1-2 | TRBV30 | TGTGCCTGGAGTTTTAGCCCTAACTATGGCTACACCTTC | CAWSFSPNYGYTF
TRBD2 | NA | TRBJ2-7 | TRBV5-1 | TGCGCCAGCAGCTTGGGACTAGCGGGAGCTCTCTACGAGCAGTACTTC | CASSLGLAGALYEQYF
NA | NA | TRBJ1-2 | TRBV11-2 | NA | CASSWGQGATTF
NA | few | TRBJ1-1 | TRBV19 | TGTGCCAGTAGTATAAGTCGGGGTAGCACTGAAGCTTTCTTT | CASSISRGSTEAFF
NA | once | TRBJ2-3 | TRBV5-1 | TGCGCCAGCAGCTTGGGGGGAGCGGGTGATACGCAGTATTTT | CASSLGGAGDTQYF
NA | NA | TRBJ2-3 | TRBV7-2 | TGTGCCAGCAGATATACAGATACGCAGTATTTT | CASRYTDTQYF
TRBD1 | NA | TRBJ1-6 | TRBV15 | TGTGCCACCAGCAGAGATATCCCGACAGGGGAGAATTCACCCCTCCACTTT | CATSRDIPTGENSPLHF
NA | NA | TRBJ1-2 | TRBV14 | TGTGCCAGCAGCCTCGGACAGAGTGGTAGCTACACCTTC | CASSLGQSGSYTF
NA | NA | TRBJ2-2 | TRBV19 | TGTGCCAGTAGTATCAGCGGGACCGGGGAGCTGTTTTTT | CASSISGTGELFF
TRBD1 | few | TRBJ1-4 | TRBV5-8 | TGTGCCCATTCCGACAGGGTGATGAATGAAAAACTGTTTTTT | CAHSDRVMNEKLFF
TRBD1 | NA | TRBJ1-4 | TRBV5-1 | TGCGCCAGCAGCAGAACAACCGGGACAGGGATCTATGGTGGTAATGAAAAACTGTTTTTT | CASSRTTGTGIYGGNEKLFF
NA | NA | TRBJ2-2 | TRBV5-1 | TGCGCCAGCAGCTTGGAAGCCACCGGGGAGCTGTTTTTT | CASSLEATGELFF
NA | NA | TRBJ1-1 | TRBV3-1/TRBV3-2 | TGTGCCAGCAGCCAAGATGGGGCTTTGAACACTGAAGCTTTCTTT | CASSQDGALNTEAFF
NA | NA | TRBJ2-1 | TRBV24-1 | TGTGCCACCAGTGATTTGAGGGGGTCCTACAATGAGCAGTTCTTC | CATSDLRGSYNEQFF
TRBD2 | NA | TRBJ2-1 | TRBV11-2 | TGTGCCAGCAGCCTTAGCGGGAGTGCAAATGAGCAGTTCTTC | CASSLSGSANEQFF
NA | NA | TRBJ1-1 | TRBV7-2 | TGTGCCGCGGGGGATTCGAACACTGAAGCTTTCTTT | CAAGDSNTEAFF
NA | NA | TRBJ1-3 | TRBV2 | TGTGCCAGCAGTAGCGACTTCTCTGGAAACACCATATATTTT | CASSSDFSGNTIYF
TRBD2 | NA | TRBJ2-1 | TRBV7-3 | TGTGCCAGCAGCTTAGCTAGCGGGACGTACAATGAGCAGTTCTTC | CASSLASGTYNEQFF
TRBD1 | NA | TRBJ1-3 | TRBV30 | TGTGCCTGGAGCGAACTCCAGGGGGCGGTTGGAAACACCATATATTTT | CAWSELQGAVGNTIYF
NA | NA | TRBJ1-4 | TRBV19 | TGTGCCAGTAGTGCCCTCAGGGTTGAAAAACTGTTTTTT | CASSALRVEKLFF
TRBD2 | NA | TRBJ2-3 | TRBV6-1 | TGTGCCAGCAGTGTTGGGAGGACTAGCGGGGCCTTAGATACGCAGTATTTT | CASSVGRTSGALDTQYF
NA | NA | TRBJ1-5 | TRBV24-1 | TGTGCCACCAGTGTGGGCGGGGGAAACAATCAGCCCCAGCATTTT | CATSVGGGNNQPQHF
NA | NA | TRBJ2-2 | TRBV19 | TGTGCCAGTAGTCTAGGGTTTAGCGGGGAGCTGTTTTTT | CASSLGFSGELFF
NA | NA | TRBJ2-5 | TRBV3-1/TRBV3-2 | TGTGCCAGCAGCCTTAGACTAGTCCAAGAGACCCAGTACTTC | CASSLRLVQETQYF
TRBD2 | NA | TRBJ2-7 | TRBV12-3/TRBV12-4 | TGTGCCAGCAAACTAGCGGGATCCTACGAGCAGTACTTC | CASKLAGSYEQYF
NA | many | TRBJ1-5 | TRBV19 | TGTGCCAGTAACGAGAGAAATAATCAGCCCCAGCATTTT | CASNERNNQPQHF
TRBD1 | NA | TRBJ2-5 | TRBV19 | TGTGCCAGTAGACCCCTTGACAGGGACCAAGAGACCCAGTACTTC | CASRPLDRDQETQYF
NA | NA | TRBJ2-5 | TRBV2 | TGTGCCAGCACCCAATTGGAGACCCAGTACTTC | CASTQLETQYF
NA | NA | TRBJ2-7 | TRBV6-6 | TGTGCCAGCAGTTACGGGAGTGGAGGCGAGCAGTACTTC | CASSYGSGGEQYF
TRBD1 | NA | TRBJ1-3 | TRBV5-6 | TGTGCCAGCAGCTTTTATCGACTCTCAGGGGGCTCTGGAAACACCATATATTTT | CASSFYRLSGGSGNTIYF
NA | NA | TRBJ1-1 | TRBV5-5 | TGTGCCAGCAGCTTGGGTTCGGGGAGTGAAGCTTTCTTT | CASSLGSGSEAFF
NA | few | TRBJ1-5 | TRBV7-9 | TGTGCCAGCAGCTTAGCTCAGGGCGGTCAGCCCCAGCATTTT | CASSLAQGGQPQHF
NA | once | TRBJ2-2 | TRBV10-2 | TGCGCCAGCAGTGCCGGGGGCGGGGAGCTGTTTTTT | CASSAGGGELFF
NA | NA | TRBJ2-4 | TRBV6-6 | TGTGCCAGCAGTTTCGGGGGGCACGGCAAAAACATTCAGTACTTC | CASSFGGHGKNIQYF
NA | NA | TRBJ2-1 | TRBV20-1 | TGCAGTGCTAGTGTCCGTTTTACTAGAGGTAATGAGCAGTTCTTC | CSASVRFTRGNEQFF
NA | NA | TRBJ1-2 | TRBV3-1/TRBV3-2 | TGTGCCAGCAGGGGCAACTACTATGGCTACACCTTC | CASRGNYYGYTF